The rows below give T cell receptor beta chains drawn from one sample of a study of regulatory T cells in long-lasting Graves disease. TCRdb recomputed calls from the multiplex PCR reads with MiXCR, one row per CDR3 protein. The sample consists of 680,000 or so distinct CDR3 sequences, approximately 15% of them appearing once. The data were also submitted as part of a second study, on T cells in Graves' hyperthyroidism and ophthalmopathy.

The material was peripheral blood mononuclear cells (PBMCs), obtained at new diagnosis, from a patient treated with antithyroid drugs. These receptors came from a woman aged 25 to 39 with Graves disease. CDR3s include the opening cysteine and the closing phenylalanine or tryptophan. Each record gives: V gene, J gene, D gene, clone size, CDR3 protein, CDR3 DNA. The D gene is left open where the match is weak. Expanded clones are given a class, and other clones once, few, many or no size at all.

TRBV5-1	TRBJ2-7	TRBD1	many	CASRYNPDRAHEQYF	TGCGCCAGCAGATATAACCCCGACAGGGCTCACGAGCAGTACTTC
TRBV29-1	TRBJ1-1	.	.	CSVMTVRAFF	TGCAGCGTGATGACAGTACGGGCTTTCTTT
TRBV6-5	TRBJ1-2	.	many	CASSYPGAGYTF	TGTGCCAGCAGTTACCCAGGGGCTGGCTACACCTTC
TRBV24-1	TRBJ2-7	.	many	CATQGLGRDEQYF	TGTGCCACCCAGGGCTTGGGCCGGGACGAGCAGTACTTC
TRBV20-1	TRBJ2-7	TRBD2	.	CSAAGTSGSHEQYF	TGCAGTGCTGCCGGGACTAGCGGGAGCCACGAGCAGTACTTC
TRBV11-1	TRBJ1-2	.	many	CASSAGPEIYGYTF	TGTGCCAGCAGCGCAGGTCCCGAAATATATGGCTACACCTTC
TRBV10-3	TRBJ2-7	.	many	CAISPRVTGFYEQYF	TGTGCCATCAGCCCCAGGGTGACCGGTTTCTACGAGCAGTACTTC
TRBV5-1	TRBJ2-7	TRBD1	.	CASQAGTGHYEQYF	TGCGCCAGCCAAGCCGGGACAGGGCACTACGAGCAGTACTTC
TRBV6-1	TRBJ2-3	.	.	CASRRQGGATDTQYF	TGTGCCAGCAGAAGACAGGGAGGGGCGACAGATACGCAGTATTTT
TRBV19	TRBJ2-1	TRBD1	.	CASSTIRTGAREQFF	TGTGCCAGTAGTACAATACGGACAGGGGCAAGGGAGCAGTTCTTC
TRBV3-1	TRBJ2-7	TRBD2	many	CASSPLSGLAEFYEQYF	TGTGCCAGCAGCCCCCTCTCCGGACTAGCGGAGTTCTACGAGCAGTACTTC
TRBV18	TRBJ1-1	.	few	CASSPGPQLEAFF	TGTGCCAGCTCACCGGGGCCGCAGCTTGAAGCTTTCTTT
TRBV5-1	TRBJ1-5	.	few	CASSLVGGDQPQHF	TGCGCCAGCAGCTTGGTAGGGGGAGATCAGCCCCAGCATTTT
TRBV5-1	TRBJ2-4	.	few	CASSLAFLTENIQYF	TGCGCCAGCAGCTTGGCGTTCCTGACAGAAAACATTCAGTACTTC
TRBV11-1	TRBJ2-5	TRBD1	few	CASSLVGTGGETQYF	TGTGCCAGCAGCTTAGTCGGGACAGGGGGAGAGACCCAGTACTTC
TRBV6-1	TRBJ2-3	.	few	CASSPSAVTDTQYF	TGTGCCAGCAGCCCCTCCGCCGTTACAGATACGCAGTATTTT
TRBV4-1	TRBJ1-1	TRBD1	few	CASSHRDRGVEAFF	TGCGCCAGCAGCCACCGGGACAGGGGGGTTGAAGCTTTCTTT
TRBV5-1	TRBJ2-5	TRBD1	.	CASRRTGTYQETQYF	TGCGCCAGCAGGCGGACAGGGACGTACCAAGAGACCCAGTACTTC
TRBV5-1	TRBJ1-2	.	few	CASSLGPAGSGSVYGYTF	TGCGCCAGCAGCTTGGGGCCGGCGGGTTCTGGGTCGGTCTATGGCTACACCTTC
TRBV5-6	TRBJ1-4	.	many	CASSFSAINEKLFF	TGTGCCAGCAGCTTCTCGGCCATCAATGAAAAACTGTTTTTT
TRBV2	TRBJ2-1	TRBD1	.	CASKPTGGREQFF	TGTGCCAGCAAACCGACAGGGGGCCGCGAGCAGTTCTTC
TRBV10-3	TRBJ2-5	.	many	CAISLGGRETQYF	TGTGCCATCAGCCTCGGAGGGAGAGAGACCCAGTACTTC
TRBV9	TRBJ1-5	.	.	CASSVEGIQPQHF	TGTGCCAGCAGCGTAGAAGGGATCCAGCCCCAGCATTTT
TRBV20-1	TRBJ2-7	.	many	CSGYDTYEQYF	TGCAGCGGCTATGACACCTACGAGCAGTACTTC
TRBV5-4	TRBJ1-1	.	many	CASGGKGLGTEAFF	TGTGCCAGCGGGGGGAAGGGCCTGGGGACTGAAGCTTTCTTT
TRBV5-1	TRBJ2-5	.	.	CASSPGGTAQETQYF	TGCGCCAGCAGCCCCGGAGGGACAGCCCAAGAGACCCAGTACTTC
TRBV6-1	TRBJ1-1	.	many	CASKADSRTDRAFF	TGTGCCAGCAAAGCGGACTCACGAACCGACCGAGCTTTCTTT
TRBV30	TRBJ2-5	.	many	CAWSVRETQYF	TGTGCCTGGAGTGTACGAGAGACCCAGTACTTC
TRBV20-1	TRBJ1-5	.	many	CSARVQGRDQPQHF	TGCAGTGCCCGAGTACAGGGCCGGGATCAGCCCCAGCATTTT
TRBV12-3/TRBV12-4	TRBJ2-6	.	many	CASSLNRAGANVLTF	TGTGCCAGCAGTCTTAACAGGGCTGGGGCCAACGTCCTGACTTTC
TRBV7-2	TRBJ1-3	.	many	CASSLPPHSGNTIYF	TGTGCCAGCAGCCTCCCCCCCCACTCTGGAAACACCATATATTTT
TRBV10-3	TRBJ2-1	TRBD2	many	CATTSGSPYNEQFF	TGTGCCACAACTAGCGGGAGCCCCTACAATGAGCAGTTCTTC
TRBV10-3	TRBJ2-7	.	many	CAISEPNGGAGEQYF	TGTGCCATCAGTGAGCCGAACGGGGGTGCAGGCGAGCAGTACTTC
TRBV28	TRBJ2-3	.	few	CASNPTGLNTDTQYF	TGTGCCAGCAATCCCACCGGGTTAAACACAGATACGCAGTATTTT
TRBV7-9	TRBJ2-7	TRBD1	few	CADRGSYEQYF	TGTGCCGACAGGGGGTCCTACGAGCAGTACTTC
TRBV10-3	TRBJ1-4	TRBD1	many	CAISGGQGHEKLFF	TGTGCCATCAGTGGGGGACAGGGACATGAAAAACTGTTTTTT
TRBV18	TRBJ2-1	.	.	CASSPGPLVGNEQFF	TGTGCCAGCTCACCGGGACCCCTCGTGGGGAATGAGCAGTTCTTC
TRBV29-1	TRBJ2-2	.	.	CSVDPRGTGELFF	TGCAGCGTTGATCCCCGGGGGACCGGGGAGCTGTTTTTT
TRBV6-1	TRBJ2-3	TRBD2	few	CASSESVAGGDTDTQYF	TGTGCCAGCAGTGAATCGGTAGCGGGAGGTGACACAGATACGCAGTATTTT
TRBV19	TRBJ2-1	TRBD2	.	CASSSKTSGRYNEQFF	TGTGCCAGTAGCAGTAAGACTAGCGGGAGGTACAATGAGCAGTTCTTC
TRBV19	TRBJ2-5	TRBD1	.	CASSEPGQGGETQYF	TGTGCCAGTAGCGAACCGGGACAGGGGGGAGAGACCCAGTACTTC
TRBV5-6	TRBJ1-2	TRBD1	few	CASSLRGQGAYGYTF	TGTGCCAGCAGCTTGAGGGGACAGGGGGCCTATGGCTACACCTTC
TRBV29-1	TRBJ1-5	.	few	CSATTENNQPQHF	TGCAGCGCAACAACAGAAAACAATCAGCCCCAGCATTTT
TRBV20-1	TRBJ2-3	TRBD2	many	CSARETSGITDTQYF	TGCAGTGCTAGAGAGACTAGCGGAATCACAGATACGCAGTATTTT
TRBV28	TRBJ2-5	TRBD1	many	CASSSPSTGARQTQYF	TGTGCCAGCAGTTCACCTTCTACAGGGGCAAGACAGACCCAGTACTTC
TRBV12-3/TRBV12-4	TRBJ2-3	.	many	CASKKLAENTQYF	TGTGCCAGCAAGAAATTGGCGGAAAATACGCAGTATTTT
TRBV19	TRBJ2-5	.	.	CASSINRGPQETQYF	TGTGCCAGTAGTATCAACCGGGGGCCCCAAGAGACCCAGTACTTC
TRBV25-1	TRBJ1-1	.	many	CASSEAGGRETEAFF	TGTGCCAGCAGTGAAGCGGGAGGGCGGGAGACTGAAGCTTTCTTT
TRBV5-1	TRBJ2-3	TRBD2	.	CASRPAGEGGYTDTQYF	TGCGCCAGCAGACCGGCGGGGGAAGGAGGTTACACAGATACGCAGTATTTT
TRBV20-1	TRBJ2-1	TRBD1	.	CSASGDRDYNEQFF	TGCAGTGCTAGCGGGGACAGGGACTACAATGAGCAGTTCTTC
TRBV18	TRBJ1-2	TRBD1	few	CASSPTGDRAGYTF	TGTGCCAGCTCACCGACTGGGGACAGGGCAGGCTACACCTTC
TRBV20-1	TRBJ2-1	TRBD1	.	CSAYRDRRYNEQFF	TGCAGTGCTTACAGGGACAGAAGGTACAATGAGCAGTTCTTC